The present T cell receptor (beta chain) was sequenced within a study of blood T cell repertoires in COVID-19. Study background: Acute and convalescent COVID-19 specimens originated in the United States, Italy and Spain.

The authors' processing: Amplifying reference gene primers gave estimates of nucleated cell counts. Profiling relied on immunoSEQ multiplex PCR, and the TCRdb table lists in-frame clones only, not all of them. That table furnishes V, J and clone size, whereas the DNA furnished D and trimming. The sample has 300,000 to 350,000 clones; around 90% are singletons. Germline V gene data show CDR1 as SGHAT and CDR2 as FQNNGV. There are 12 residues in the CDR3. The V gene lost 5 bases and the J gene lost 0 bases, with 4 bases spanning the gap. Self-reported history from a screening survey and questionnaire set each donor's cohort. What the recovered Cohort 3 donors had was two negative PCRs, clearance, or symptom resolution.

The TCR comes from a man in his thirties or forties who had recovered from COVID-19. Source material: PBMCs or T cells enriched from blood (not recorded which). The V gene is TRBV11-2, the J gene TRBJ1-2; D gene unclear. The CDR3 bases are TGTGCCAGCAGCCCTTCTAACTATGGCTACACCTTC. Encoded protein: CASSPSNYGYTF.